Sequencing of this TCR beta chain was carried out in a study of early T cells in non-severe SARS-CoV-2 infection. Turning to the study itself: Chains were not paired, and sequencing was done on bulk RNA from unsorted whole blood.

Germline CDR1 and CDR2: MNHEY and SVGAGI. The CDR3 has 14 amino acids. V was trimmed by 5 bases and J by 5 bases, leaving 15 bases between them. This clonotype occurred many times. TCRdb re-analysed the 5' RACE reads in MiXCR, keeping a single row per CDR3 protein. The sample lists about 84,000 distinct CDR3 sequences, over 10% occurring once. This receptor was obtained from an adult who was a healthcare worker with PCR-confirmed SARS-CoV-2 infection or an uninfected control (not recorded which). The chain uses TRBV6-5 and TRBJ2-5; D is possibly TRBD1 (5 bases). The source material was whole blood. The CDR3 region is CASSVTGEWETQYF. As DNA, the CDR3 is TGTGCCAGCAGTGTCACAGGTGAATGGGAGACCCAGTACTTC.